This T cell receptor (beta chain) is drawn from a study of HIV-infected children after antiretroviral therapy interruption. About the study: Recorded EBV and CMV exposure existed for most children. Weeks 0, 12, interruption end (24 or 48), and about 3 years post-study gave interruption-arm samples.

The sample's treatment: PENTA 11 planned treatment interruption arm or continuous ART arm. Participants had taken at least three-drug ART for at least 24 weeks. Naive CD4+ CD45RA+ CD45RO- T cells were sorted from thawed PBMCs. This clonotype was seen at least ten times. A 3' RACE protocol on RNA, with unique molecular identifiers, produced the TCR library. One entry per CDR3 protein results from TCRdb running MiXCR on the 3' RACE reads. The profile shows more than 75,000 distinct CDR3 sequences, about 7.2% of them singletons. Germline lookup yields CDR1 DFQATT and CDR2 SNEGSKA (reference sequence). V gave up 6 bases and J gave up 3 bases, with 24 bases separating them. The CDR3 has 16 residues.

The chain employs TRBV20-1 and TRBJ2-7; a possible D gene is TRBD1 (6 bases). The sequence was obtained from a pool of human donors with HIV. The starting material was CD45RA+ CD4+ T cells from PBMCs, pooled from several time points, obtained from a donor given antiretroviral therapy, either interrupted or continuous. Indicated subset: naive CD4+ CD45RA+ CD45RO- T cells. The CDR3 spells CSAAAQTRGINYEQYF. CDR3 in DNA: TGCAGTGCCGCCGCGCAAACCAGGGGAATCAACTACGAGCAGTACTTC.